The 15 T cell receptor beta chains below come from one sample, sequenced in a study of blood T cell repertoires in COVID-19. Generated by immunoSEQ multiplex PCR, the TCRdb table keeps only in-frame clones and is missing some. The data contain about 81,000 clones, about 84% of them seen just once; the ten biggest clones take up about 12%. Sequencing used peripheral blood. These receptors were collected from a human donor in a cohort sampled during active COVID-19.

The J gene is TRBJ2-4, the V gene TRBV5-5; D may be TRBD1 (5 bases). The V gene's germline CDR1 is SGHKS and CDR2 YYEKEE (reference sequence). This CDR3 region has 14 residues. Deletions cut 3 bases from V and 6 bases from J, with 13 bases between. The CDR3 here is CASSSLRQTNIQYF. CDR3 nucleotide sequence: TGTGCCAGCAGCTCTCTTAGACAGACAAACATTCAGTACTTC.

This clone was counted ten times or more. The CDR3 here is CATSDLGQGANEQFF. The CDR3 nucleotides are TGTGCCACCAGTGATCTCGGACAGGGGGCGAATGAGCAGTTCTTC. The V and J genes are TRBV24-1 and TRBJ2-1; TRBD1 matches 11 bases. CDR3 length: 15 residues. The J segment lost 7 bases and the V segment lost 3 bases, leaving 4 bases of the junction unmatched. Looked up from germline, CDR1 is KGHDR and CDR2 is SFDVKD.

This clone is a singleton in its sample. The chain has TRBV6-5 and TRBJ1-2, with 12 bases aligning to TRBD1. Germline values: CDR1 MNHEY, CDR2 SVGAGI. This CDR3 has 15 residues. Trimming removed 6 bases from V and 4 bases from J; junction bases left unmatched: 6. The CDR3 DNA sequence: TGTGCCAGCAGCGTTGGGACAGGGGGCCGCTATGGCTACACCTTC. Amino acid sequence: CASSVGTGGRYGYTF.

The chain joins TRBV4-1 to TRBJ2-5; TRBD1 matches 9 bases. The germline V gene has CDR1 MGHRA and CDR2 YSYEKL. The CDR3 consists of 14 residues. V lost 4 bases to trimming and J lost 2 bases; unmatched junction nucleotides: 2. CDR3 amino acids: CASSPGTGQETQYF. DNA of the CDR3: TGCGCCAGCAGCCCCGGGACAGGGCAAGAGACCCAGTACTTC.

The chain joins TRBV28 to TRBJ1-1; TRBD1 aligns across 11 bases. CDR3 length: 17 residues. J was trimmed by 5 bases and V by 6 bases; bases with no gene match: 14. Looked up from germline, CDR1 is MDHEN and CDR2 is SYDVKM. CDR3 sequence: CASREIGTGGGWTEAFF. The CDR3 region has the DNA TGTGCCAGCAGGGAAATCGGGACAGGGGGTGGTTGGACTGAAGCTTTCTTT. Combining the CDR3 with reference TRBV28 and TRBJ1-1 gives the whole variable domain DVKVTQSSRYLVKRTGEKVFLECVQDMDHENMFWYRQDPGLGLRLIYFSYDVKMKEKGDIPEGYSVSREKKERFSLILESASTNQTSMYLCASREIGTGGGWTEAFFGQGTRLTVV.

V and J are TRBV28 and TRBJ1-5, with a tentative D call TRBD1 (5 bases). V lost 2 bases, J lost 4 bases, and 9 bases lay in between. Germline V CDR1 and CDR2: MDHEN, SYDVKM. The CDR3 extends over 14 amino acids. CDR3 nucleotides: TGTGCCAGCAGTTTAGGGGGGGGGAATCAGCCCCAGCATTTT. Its translation is CASSLGGGNQPQHF.

The chain links TRBV2 to TRBJ1-4, with 9 nucleotides matching TRBD1. Trimming took 10 bases from V and 4 from J; bases not matched to a gene: 7. This CDR3 region has 14 residues. The germline CDR1 and CDR2 sequences are SNHLY and FYNNEI. The CDR3 loop reads CATASDRGNEKLFF. As DNA, the CDR3 is TGTGCCACCGCCTCGGACAGGGGTAATGAAAAACTGTTTTTT. The full variable domain, its missing parts supplied by reference TRBV2 and TRBJ1-4, is EPEVTQTPSHQVTQMGQEVILRCVPISNHLYFYWYRQILGQKVEFLVSFYNNEISEKSEIFDDQFSVERPDGSNFTLKIRSTKLEDSAMYFCATASDRGNEKLFFGSGTQLSVL.

The J gene is TRBJ1-5, the V gene TRBV28; D unclear. The germline V gene encodes CDR1 MDHEN and CDR2 SYDVKM. The CDR3 has 13 amino acids. Deletions cut 10 bases from V and 3 bases from J, with 13 bases between. DNA for the CDR3: TGTGCCACCACCGCCGCCTACAATCAGCCCCAGCATTTT. Protein product: CATTAAYNQPQHF.

The chain has TRBV21-1 and TRBJ2-3; the DNA was not compared with TRBD2, the D call given in the table. TRBV21-1 corresponds to a pseudogene. The CDR3 loop spans 16 amino acids. This CDR3 reads CASSKYWRGAGDTQYF. The CDR3 coding sequence is TGTGCCAGCAGCAAATACTGGCGGGGGGCCGGGGATACGCAGTATTTT.

The gene calls are TRBV7-4 and TRBJ2-7; D is ambiguous. Between the trimmed V and J ends, which lost 1 base and 3 bases, there was a span of 4 bases. Looked up from germline, CDR1 is SGHVT and CDR2 is SQSDAQ. The CDR3 length is 12 residues. This CDR3 reads CASSLDNYEQYF. The CDR3 nucleotides are TGTGCCAGCAGCTTAGACAACTACGAGCAGTACTTC.

The count of this clone is one. The chain recombines TRBV29-1 with TRBJ2-2; a weak D match, TRBD2 (5 bases). Germline V gives CDR1 SQVTM, CDR2 ANQGSEA. Trimming took 2 bases from V and 2 from J, leaving 12 bases between them. The CDR3 length is 15 residues. CDR3 DNA: TGCAGCGTTGAATGGTCTCGGGGAAACACCGGGGAGCTGTTTTTT. Protein product: CSVEWSRGNTGELFF.

The gene calls are TRBV5-8 and TRBJ1-6, with a possible D match to TRBD1 (6 bases). CDR1 and CDR2 from the germline V gene are SGHTS and YDEGEE. The CDR3 length is 17 residues. Trimming pared 5 bases from V and 5 bases from J, leaving 20 bases between. This CDR3 is CASSSAGRGKNNSPLHF. The CDR3, as DNA: TGTGCCAGCAGTTCGGCGGGCAGGGGTAAAAATAATTCACCCCTCCACTTT.

This chain joins TRBV5-1 and TRBJ2-3; a possible D gene is TRBD2 (6 bases). V lost 4 bases to trimming and J lost 0 bases, with 12 bases between them. Germline-derived CDR1 and CDR2 are SGHRS and YFSETQ. The length of the CDR3 is 15 residues. DNA of the CDR3: TGCGCCAGCAGCGGAAGAGGGACTAGCACAGATACGCAGTATTTT. Its protein is CASSGRGTSTDTQYF.

The rearrangement joins TRBV10-1 to TRBJ1-5; TRBD1 matches at 7 bases. This CDR3 region has 16 residues. Unmatched junction bases numbered 4, after V lost 2 bases and J lost 0 bases. Germline V gene data show CDR1 as WNHNN and CDR2 as SYGVQD (reference sequence). DNA for the CDR3: TGCGCCAGCAGTGAGACAGGGGTTTATAGCAATCAGCCCCAGCATTTT. It yields the protein CASSETGVYSNQPQHF.

The chain links TRBV29-1 to TRBJ2-1; a weak D match, TRBD1 (5 bases). CDR1 SQVTM and CDR2 ANQGSEA come from the germline V gene. The CDR3 has 13 amino acids. Trimming removed 5 bases from V and 2 bases from J, with 10 bases in between. CDR3 loop: CSVLGHPYNEQFF. The CDR3 DNA sequence: TGCAGCGTTCTCGGACACCCCTACAATGAGCAGTTCTTC.